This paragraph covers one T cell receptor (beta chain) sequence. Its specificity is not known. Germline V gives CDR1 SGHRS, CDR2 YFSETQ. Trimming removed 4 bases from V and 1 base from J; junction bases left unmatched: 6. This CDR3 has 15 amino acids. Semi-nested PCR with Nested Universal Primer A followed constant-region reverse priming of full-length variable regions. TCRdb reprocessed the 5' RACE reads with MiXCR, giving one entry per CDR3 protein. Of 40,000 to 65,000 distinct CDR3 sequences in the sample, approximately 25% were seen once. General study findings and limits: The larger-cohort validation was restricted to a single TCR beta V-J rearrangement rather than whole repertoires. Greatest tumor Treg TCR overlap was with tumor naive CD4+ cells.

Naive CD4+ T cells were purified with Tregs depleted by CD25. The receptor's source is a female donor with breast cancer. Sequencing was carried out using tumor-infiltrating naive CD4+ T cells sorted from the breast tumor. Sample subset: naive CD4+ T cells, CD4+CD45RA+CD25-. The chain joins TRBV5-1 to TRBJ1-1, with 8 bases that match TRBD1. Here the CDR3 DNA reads TGCGCCAGCAGCAAAATAGGACAGGGGAACACTGAAGCTTTCTTT. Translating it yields CASSKIGQGNTEAFF.